This passage covers 15 T cell receptor beta chains from one sample sequenced in a study of blood T cell repertoires in COVID-19. Method: immunoSEQ multiplex PCR; TCRdb's copy keeps in-frame clones and lacks some. The sample consists of 110,000 or so clones, roughly 75% of them appearing once. Sequenced input: peripheral blood. The origin of the receptors is a human donor in a cohort sampled during active or convalescent COVID-19.

CDR3 region: CASRERTSGGDTQYF. CDR3 bases: TGCGCCAGCAGGGAGAGGACTAGCGGGGGAGATACGCAGTATTTT. This chain uses TRBV10-2 with TRBJ2-3; TRBD2 matches at 13 bases. The germline V gene encodes CDR1 WSHSY and CDR2 SAAADI. The CDR3 contains 15 residues. V dropped 6 bases and J dropped 5; count of bases not matched to a gene: 5.

The chain recombines TRBV6-5 with TRBJ2-2; 9 bases match TRBD1. Germline V CDR1 and CDR2: MNHEY, SVGAGI. With 4 bases clipped from V and 6 bases from J, the junction kept 6 bases outside the gene matches. This CDR3 is 15 amino acids long. CDR3 sequence reads: CASSSGTGYAGELFF. For the CDR3, the DNA is TGTGCCAGCAGTTCCGGGACAGGGTATGCCGGGGAGCTGTTTTTT.

The J gene is TRBJ2-3, the V gene TRBV7-9; 8 bases map to TRBD2. V dropped 5 bases and J dropped 1; count of bases not matched to a gene: 8. The CDR3 extends over 16 amino acids. Germline CDR1 reads SEHNR; CDR2 reads FQNEAQ (reference sequence). CDR3 sequence reads: CASSLGYGGGTDTQYF. CDR3 sequence (DNA): TGTGCCAGCAGCCTAGGTTACGGGGGGGGCACAGATACGCAGTATTTT.

In its sample, this clone was seen a few times. The rearrangement links TRBV7-3 to TRBJ2-7; 11 bases match TRBD2. Germline V CDR1 and CDR2: SGHTA, FQGTGA. V lost 5 bases to trimming and J lost 7 bases; unmatched junction nucleotides: 16. There are 17 residues in the CDR3. CDR3 protein: CASSPYRDGTSGLEQYF. CDR3 in DNA: TGTGCCAGCAGCCCCTACAGAGACGGGACTAGCGGTCTGGAGCAGTACTTC.

This clone appeared a single time. The V call is TRBV27, the J call TRBJ2-1, with TRBD2 matching 13 bases. This CDR3 spans 21 amino acids. CDR1 is MNHEY and CDR2 is SMNVEV in the germline V gene (reference sequence). J gave up 2 bases and V 7 bases, and 20 bases lay outside the gene matches. The CDR3 region has the DNA TGTGCCAGCAAAAAACCGGGACTAGCGGGGAAAAAAGTATTTCCCTACAATGAGCAGTTCTTC. It is translated as CASKKPGLAGKKVFPYNEQFF.

The chain carries TRBV3-1 (or the pseudogene TRBV3-2) and TRBJ2-7, with a tentative D call TRBD2 (5 bases). This CDR3 spans 15 amino acids. Trimming cost V 3 bases and J 6 bases, with 18 bases left between them. Germline-derived CDR1 and CDR2 are LGHDT and YNNKEL (reference sequence). Written as DNA, the CDR3 is TGTGCCAGCAGCCATACCCCGGGATCCATCCCCGAGCAGTACTTC. It encodes CASSHTPGSIPEQYF.

The V and J genes are TRBV4-1 and TRBJ1-4, with 9 bases fitting TRBD1. The CDR3 consists of 18 residues. The trim removed 2 bases at V and 2 bases at J, leaving 9 bases unmatched. From germline, CDR1 is MGHRA and CDR2 YSYEKL. In nucleotides, the CDR3 is TGCGCCAGCAGCCAACCGGGACAGGGACCTAGGACTAATGAAAAACTGTTTTTT. Protein: CASSQPGQGPRTNEKLFF.

In its sample, this clone was seen once. The chain recombines TRBV28 with TRBJ2-7; 7 nucleotides match TRBD1. The CDR3 totals 12 residues. Germline trimming cut 5 bases from V and 5 bases from J; bases unmatched to any gene: 3. The germline V gene encodes CDR1 MDHEN and CDR2 SYDVKM. CDR3 in amino acids: CASSPQGDEQYF. CDR3 DNA: TGTGCCAGCAGTCCCCAGGGGGACGAGCAGTACTTC.

This clone showed up just once. CDR3 residues: CAWSLGSGSGTYEQYF. The CDR3 region has the DNA TGTGCCTGGAGTCTTGGTAGCGGGAGCGGGACCTACGAGCAGTACTTC. This rearrangement joins TRBV30 to TRBJ2-7; 9 nucleotides agree with TRBD2. The CDR3 has 16 amino acids. V dropped 2 bases and J dropped 2; count of bases not matched to a gene: 10. Germline CDR1 and CDR2: GTSNPN and SVGIG (reference sequence).

This rearrangement joins TRBV7-9 to TRBJ2-7; TRBD2 matches at 11 bases. Germline CDR1 and CDR2: SEHNR and FQNEAQ (reference sequence). The CDR3 is 17 amino acids. The V segment lost 5 bases and the J segment 3 bases; nucleotides outside the gene matches: 12. CDR3 DNA: TGTGCCAGCAGCCCCCCCGTCGTAGCGGGAGGGAACTACGAGCAGTACTTC. Protein sequence: CASSPPVVAGGNYEQYF.

V and J are TRBV6-5 and TRBJ2-3; possible D gene TRBD2, 5 bases. CDR1 is MNHEY, CDR2 SVGAGI, per germline. The CDR3 contains 15 residues. V lost 6 bases, J lost 2 bases, and 15 bases lay in between. In DNA form, the CDR3 reads TGTGCCAGCAGACGCCGCTGGCTAGCCACAGATACGCAGTATTTT. This encodes CASRRRWLATDTQYF.

The gene calls are TRBV4-3 and TRBJ1-5; D call uncertain. Germline assignment: CDR1 LGHNA and CDR2 YSLEER. V dropped 2 bases and J dropped 3 bases, with 11 bases sitting between them. This CDR3 has 15 residues. CDR3 coding DNA: TGCGCCAGCAGCCAACGCCAGGCTCCCAATCAGCCCCAGCATTTT. This translates into CASSQRQAPNQPQHF.

This rearrangement joins TRBV28 to TRBJ1-2; 8 bases line up with TRBD1. Germline V gene sequence: CDR1 MDHEN, CDR2 SYDVKM. The J segment lost 5 bases and the V segment lost 5 bases, leaving 10 bases of the junction unmatched. The CDR3 is 15 residues long. CDR3 region: CASSDPMGQEYGYTF. The CDR3 DNA reads as TGTGCCAGCAGTGATCCCATGGGACAGGAGTATGGCTACACCTTC.

V usage is TRBV21-1 and J usage is TRBJ2-7; TRBD1, the table's D call, lacks a check against the DNA. TRBV21-1 is deemed a pseudogene. CDR3 length: 13 amino acids. The CDR3 loop reads CARSGTASYEQYF. As DNA, the CDR3 is TGTGCCAGGTCCGGGACAGCGAGCTACGAGCAGTACTTC.

The J gene is TRBJ2-1, the V gene TRBV9; a weak D match, TRBD2 (6 bases). The CDR3 runs to 15 residues. Germline V gives CDR1 SGDLS, CDR2 YYNGEE. V was cut by 0 bases and J by 8 bases, with 15 bases left in between. In nucleotides, the CDR3 is TGTGCCAGCAGCGTAGTGTGGAGGGAGCGCGATGAGCAGTTCTTC. Protein: CASSVVWRERDEQFF.